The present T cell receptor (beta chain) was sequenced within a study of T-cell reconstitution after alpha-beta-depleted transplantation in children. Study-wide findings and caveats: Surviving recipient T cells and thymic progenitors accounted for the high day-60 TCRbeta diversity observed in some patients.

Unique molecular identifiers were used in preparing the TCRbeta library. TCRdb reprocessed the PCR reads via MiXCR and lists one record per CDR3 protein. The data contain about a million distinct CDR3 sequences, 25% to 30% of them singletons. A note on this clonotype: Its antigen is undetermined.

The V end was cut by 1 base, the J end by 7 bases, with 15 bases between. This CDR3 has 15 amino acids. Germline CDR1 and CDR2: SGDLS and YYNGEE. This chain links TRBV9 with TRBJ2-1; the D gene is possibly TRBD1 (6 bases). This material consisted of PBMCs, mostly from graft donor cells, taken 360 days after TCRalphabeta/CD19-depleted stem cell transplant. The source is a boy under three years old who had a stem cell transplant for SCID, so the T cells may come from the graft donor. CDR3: CASSVLDGGRNEQFF. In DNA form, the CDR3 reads TGTGCCAGCAGCGTACTCGATGGGGGCCGGAATGAGCAGTTCTTC.